This record looks at one T cell receptor (beta chain) sequence and its context. It lacks a known antigen. No much larger clone exists at a distance of one base, and base qualities are not known. Library construction relied on the immunoSEQ multiplex PCR assay. For TCR sequencing, RNA was extracted from every sample and reverse transcribed into cDNA to serve as template. First-strand cDNA was synthesized with SuperScript III using a 2:1 mix of oligo-dT and random hexamers. A synthetic immune receptor repertoire was used to measure amplification bias, and any remaining bias was corrected computationally. The original pipeline was this. Raw reads were preprocessed to remove errors, and CDR3 was defined according to IMGT conventions as the region from the conserved cysteine to phenylalanine. Clonality was computed as 1 minus the Shannon entropy, with the entropy normalized by log2 of the number of productive unique TCRs. Whether each scalp clone was CD4 or CD8 was inferred by checking scalp TCRbeta sequences against the CD4 and CD8 repertoires from sorted blood. Not all clones reach the TCRdb copy of this immuneACCESS table, which keeps in-frame sequences only. Checked studies attribute under half of the gap to unresolved V genes and leave the rest unexplained. For V, J and clone size, that table is used; D and trimming come from the DNA. The sample table shows about 150,000 clones, and 50% to 65% are seen once. The biggest ten clones account for roughly 15% of the sample.

The CDR3 has 15 amino acids, counting the end cysteine and phenylalanine. Only the CDR3 DNA is retained, 45 bases long and in frame from the first base. Unmatched junction bases come to 6, with V trimmed by 6 bases and J by 4 bases. Based on the germline V gene, the CDR1 and CDR2 sequences are MNHEY and SVGAGI. This sample was taken from a study of CD8+ T cells in alopecia areata (dated by TCRdb to the late 2010s). Turning to the overall study: Treated patients were enrolled in an open-label pilot trial of oral tofacitinib, 5 to 10 mg twice daily, for moderate-to-severe alopecia areata. Scalp clonality was compared among normal scalp (n=4), patchy alopecia areata scalp (n=8), and alopecia totalis/universalis scalp (n=8). RNA was extracted with the PAXgene miRNA kit for fixed scalp, the miRNeasy kit for PBMCs, and the RNeasy kit for mouse skin. The study used high-throughput TCRbeta sequencing to examine T cell clonal expansion in alopecia areata, in both the C3H/HeJ mouse model and human patients. TCRbeta CDR3 regions were amplified by immunoSEQ multiplex PCR using 35 Vbeta forward and 13 Jbeta reverse primers. Scalp tissue and sorted CD4+ and CD8+ peripheral blood T cells from patchy and totalis/universalis alopecia areata patients and from healthy controls were covered by human TCRbeta sequencing. In treated patients, disease severity was measured using the SALT score, which gives the percentage of scalp surface area affected. Tofacitinib was administered for 6 to 18 months, and 6 months of follow-up off drug were then conducted to assess delayed response and recurrence. Patients on tofacitinib were biopsied at baseline and after 4 and 24 weeks of treatment, and several of the patients also had a later scalp biopsy. What the study reported, not specific to this receptor: The treated cohort was small, with a single nonresponder, so links between baseline CD8+ expansion and response need larger studies. Unlike mouse skin, which is dominated by gammadelta T cells, normal human skin has resident alphabeta T cells that are also sequenced, and this complicates analysis of the scalp TCR repertoire. During tofacitinib treatment, many expanded lesional clones remained in scalp and blood, and this persistence may partly explain relapse after treatment is stopped. Scalp clonality and the number of expanded CD8+ clones among the top 100 scalp clones were significantly decreased by tofacitinib. Compared with normal scalp, lesional scalp, particularly in alopecia totalis/universalis, had higher clonality and more expanded CD8+ clones, which suggests antigenic drive. TCR sequences shared between patients were less clear than in mice, possibly partly because of HLA diversity in the patient population.

Explained via the paper, the time point label denotes: around 4 weeks on oral tofacitinib. Reading the label with the study, this specimen's treatment or condition is: oral pan-JAK inhibitor, 5-10 mg twice daily. Peripheral blood and lesional scalp punch biopsies were obtained from patients with alopecia areata. PBMCs were isolated by density centrifugation and stained for CD3, CD4 and CD8, after which CD4+ and CD8+ T cells were sorted on a FACSAria. The receptor comes from a human donor with alopecia areata. The sample here was CD8+ T cells sorted from blood, taken at week 4, from a patient treated with tofacitinib. The chain was built from TRBV6-5 and TRBJ2-1, with 10 bases in between that match TRBD2. The DNA is TGTGCCAGCAGAGCTCTAGCGGGGGAGTACAATGAGCAGTTCTTC. Its protein reads: CASRALAGEYNEQFF.